This T cell receptor beta chain was sequenced in a study of blood T cell repertoires in COVID-19. For the study at large: Sites across the United States, Italy and Spain contributed samples from acute and convalescent COVID-19. T cells, B-cell-depleted T cells, or PBMCs provided the cDNA or gDNA that served as material.

Per germline, CDR1 SGHRS and CDR2 YFSETQ. CDR3 length: 14 residues. V was pared by 4 bases and J by 6 bases, with 6 bases of the junction left unmatched. In the source study's methods: The assay estimated nucleated cells by amplifying reference gene primers. TCRdb's table, derived via immunoSEQ multiplex PCR, lists solely in-frame clones and lacks some. V, J and clone size derive from that table, while D and trimming were established from the DNA sequence. The sample holds approximately 110,000 clones; more than 75% are singletons and the top ten take roughly 8.2%. The receptor was derived from a man aged 70 or older with acute or convalescent COVID-19. The rearrangement uses TRBV5-1 and TRBJ2-2; the match to TRBD2 covers 7 bases. Sequencing was carried out using peripheral blood. The CDR3 region has the DNA TGCGCCAGCAGCCCCGGGGGGTTCGCCGGGGAGCTGTTTTTT. Its protein is CASSPGGFAGELFF.